The sequence of this TCR beta chain was determined in a study of T cell responses to AZD1222 COVID-19 vaccine. Method: immunoSEQ multiplex PCR; TCRdb's copy keeps in-frame clones and lacks some. The table shows fewer than 200,000 clones, with 90% to 95% occurring only once. The CDR3 is 13 amino acids. The V and J ends lost 5 bases and 4 bases, in that order; junction bases with no gene match: 4. Remarks on this clone: The antigen is not known.

Study conclusions and caveats: Among the donors, most were white British and more were female, and clonal diversity was possibly underestimated. Regions 160-218 and 743-854 dominated among vaccine-associated CD4 TCRs spanning spike. Reports say nearly half of spike-specific TCRs go after unmutated variant regions.

Sequencing used peripheral blood, obtained 28 days after the second AZD1222 dose. The chain is built from TRBV12-3 or TRBV12-4 and TRBJ1-2; 7 bases match TRBD1. This TCR derives from an adult who received the AZD1222 COVID-19 vaccine. The DNA of the CDR3 is TGTGCCAGCAGTCTACAGGGGCCCTATGGCTACACCTTC. Protein product: CASSLQGPYGYTF.